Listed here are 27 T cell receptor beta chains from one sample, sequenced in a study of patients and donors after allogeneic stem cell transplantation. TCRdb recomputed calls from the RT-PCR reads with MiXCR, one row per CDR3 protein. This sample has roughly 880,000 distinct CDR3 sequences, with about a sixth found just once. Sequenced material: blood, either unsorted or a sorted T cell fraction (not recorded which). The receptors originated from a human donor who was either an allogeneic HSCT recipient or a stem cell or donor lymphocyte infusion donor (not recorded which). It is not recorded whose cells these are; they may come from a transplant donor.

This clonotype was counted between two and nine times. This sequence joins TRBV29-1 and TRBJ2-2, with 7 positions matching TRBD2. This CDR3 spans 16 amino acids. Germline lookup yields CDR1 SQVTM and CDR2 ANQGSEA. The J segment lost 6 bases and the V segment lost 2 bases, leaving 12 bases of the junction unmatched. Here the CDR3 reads CSVEIRSSGRAGELFF. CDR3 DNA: TGCAGCGTTGAAATTCGGTCTAGCGGTCGGGCCGGGGAGCTGTTTTTT.

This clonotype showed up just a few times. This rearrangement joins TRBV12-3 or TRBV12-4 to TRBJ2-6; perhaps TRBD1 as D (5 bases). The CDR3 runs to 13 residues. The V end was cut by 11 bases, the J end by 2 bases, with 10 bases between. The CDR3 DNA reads TGTGCCGGTTCAGGGACTGGGGCCAACGTCCTGACTTTC. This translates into CAGSGTGANVLTF.

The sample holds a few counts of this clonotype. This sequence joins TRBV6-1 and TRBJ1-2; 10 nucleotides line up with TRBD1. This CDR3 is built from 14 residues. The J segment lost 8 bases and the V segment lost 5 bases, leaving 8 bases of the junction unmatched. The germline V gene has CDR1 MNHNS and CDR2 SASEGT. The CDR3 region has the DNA TGTGCCAGCAGTCGCGGGACAGGGGACGGCGGCTACACCTTC. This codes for CASSRGTGDGGYTF.

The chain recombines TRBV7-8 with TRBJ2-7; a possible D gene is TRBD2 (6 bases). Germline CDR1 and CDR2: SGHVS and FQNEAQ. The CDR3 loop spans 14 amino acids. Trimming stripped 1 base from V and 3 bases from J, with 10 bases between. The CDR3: CASSLGTKNYEQYF. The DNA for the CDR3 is TGTGCCAGCAGCTTAGGGACTAAAAACTACGAGCAGTACTTC.

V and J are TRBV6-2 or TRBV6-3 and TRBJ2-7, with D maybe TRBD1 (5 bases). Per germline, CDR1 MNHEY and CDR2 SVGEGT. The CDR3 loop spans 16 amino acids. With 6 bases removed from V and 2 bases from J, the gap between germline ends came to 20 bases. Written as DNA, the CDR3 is TGTGCCAGCAGCCACCCCCGGACAAGAAATACCTACGAGCAGTACTTC. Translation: CASSHPRTRNTYEQYF.

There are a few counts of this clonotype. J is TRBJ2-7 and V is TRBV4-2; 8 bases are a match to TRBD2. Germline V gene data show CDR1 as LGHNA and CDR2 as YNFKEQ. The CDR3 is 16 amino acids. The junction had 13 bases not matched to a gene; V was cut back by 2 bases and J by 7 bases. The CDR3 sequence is CASSQSRITSGKEQYF. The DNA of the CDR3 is TGTGCCAGCAGCCAAAGCAGGATAACTAGCGGCAAAGAGCAGTACTTC.

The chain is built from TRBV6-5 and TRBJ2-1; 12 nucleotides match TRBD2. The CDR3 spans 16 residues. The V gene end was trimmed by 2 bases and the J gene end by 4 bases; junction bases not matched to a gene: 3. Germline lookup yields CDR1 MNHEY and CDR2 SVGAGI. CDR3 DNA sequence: TGTGCCAGCAGTTACGTGACTAGCGGGGGTTACAATGAGCAGTTCTTC. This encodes CASSYVTSGGYNEQFF.

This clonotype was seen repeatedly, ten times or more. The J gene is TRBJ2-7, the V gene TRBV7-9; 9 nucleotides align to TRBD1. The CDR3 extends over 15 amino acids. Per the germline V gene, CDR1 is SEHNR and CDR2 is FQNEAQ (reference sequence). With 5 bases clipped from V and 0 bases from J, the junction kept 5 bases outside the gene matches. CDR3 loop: CASSTGTGISYEQYF. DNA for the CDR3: TGTGCCAGCAGCACAGGGACAGGGATCTCCTACGAGCAGTACTTC.

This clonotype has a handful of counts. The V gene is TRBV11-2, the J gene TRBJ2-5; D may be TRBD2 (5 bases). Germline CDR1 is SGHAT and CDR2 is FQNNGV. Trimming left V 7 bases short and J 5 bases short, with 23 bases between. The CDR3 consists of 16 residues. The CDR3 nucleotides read TGTGCCAGCACCACGGGGTTCGACACTCTCCTGGAGACCCAGTACTTC. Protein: CASTTGFDTLLETQYF.

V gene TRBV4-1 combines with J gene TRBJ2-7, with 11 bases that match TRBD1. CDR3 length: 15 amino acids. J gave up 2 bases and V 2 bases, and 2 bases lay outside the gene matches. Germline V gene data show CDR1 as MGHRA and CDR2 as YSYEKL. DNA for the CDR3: TGCGCCAGCAGCCAAAAGGGACAGGGGGCCTACGAGCAGTACTTC. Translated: CASSQKGQGAYEQYF.

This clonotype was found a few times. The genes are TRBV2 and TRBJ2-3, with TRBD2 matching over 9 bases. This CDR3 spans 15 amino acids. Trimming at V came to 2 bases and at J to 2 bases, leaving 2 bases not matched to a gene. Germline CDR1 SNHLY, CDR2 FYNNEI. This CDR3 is CASSELAGNTDTQYF. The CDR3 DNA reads TGTGCCAGCAGTGAACTAGCGGGAAACACAGATACGCAGTATTTT. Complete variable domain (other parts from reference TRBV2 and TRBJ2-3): EPEVTQTPSHQVTQMGQEVILRCVPISNHLYFYWYRQILGQKVEFLVSFYNNEISEKSEIFDDQFSVERPDGSNFTLKIRSTKLEDSAMYFCASSELAGNTDTQYFGPGTRLTVL.

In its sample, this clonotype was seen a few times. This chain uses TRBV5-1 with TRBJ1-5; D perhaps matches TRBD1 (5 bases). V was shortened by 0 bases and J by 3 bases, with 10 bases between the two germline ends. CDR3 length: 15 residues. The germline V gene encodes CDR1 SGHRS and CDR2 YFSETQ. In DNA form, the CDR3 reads TGCGCCAGCAGCTTGGCCGCAGGGATCAATCAGCCCCAGCATTTT. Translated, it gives CASSLAAGINQPQHF.

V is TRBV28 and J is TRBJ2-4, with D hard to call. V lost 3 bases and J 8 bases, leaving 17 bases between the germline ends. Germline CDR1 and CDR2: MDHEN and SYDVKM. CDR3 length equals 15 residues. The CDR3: CASSFNSGPRDIQYF. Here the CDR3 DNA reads TGTGCCAGCAGTTTTAATTCTGGGCCCCGGGACATTCAGTACTTC.

CDR3 amino acids: CASNRDSLYEQYF. The CDR3 coding sequence is TGTGCCAGCAACCGGGACTCCCTCTACGAGCAGTACTTC. This chain joins TRBV6-1 and TRBJ2-7; D is possibly TRBD2 (6 bases). The V end lost 7 bases, the J end lost 3 bases, and 13 bases lay between the germline ends. CDR3 length: 13 residues. Germline V gene data show CDR1 as MNHNS and CDR2 as SASEGT.

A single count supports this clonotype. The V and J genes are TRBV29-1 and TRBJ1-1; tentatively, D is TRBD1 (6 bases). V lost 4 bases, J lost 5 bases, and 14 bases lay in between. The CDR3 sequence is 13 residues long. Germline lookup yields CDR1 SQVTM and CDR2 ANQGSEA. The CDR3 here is CSVGQGRGTEAFF. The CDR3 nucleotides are TGCAGCGTTGGTCAGGGGCGGGGGACTGAAGCTTTCTTT.

CDR3 nucleotide sequence: TGTGCCAGCAGCTTAGCAGGGGGTTATTACAATGAGCAGTTCTTC. Translation gives CASSLAGGYYNEQFF. The chain links TRBV7-6 to TRBJ2-1, with a weak D call TRBD1 (6 bases). The CDR3 totals 15 residues. Trimming took off 0 bases at V and 4 bases at J, with 10 bases between the two ends. Germline CDR1 reads SGHVS; CDR2 reads FNYEAQ.

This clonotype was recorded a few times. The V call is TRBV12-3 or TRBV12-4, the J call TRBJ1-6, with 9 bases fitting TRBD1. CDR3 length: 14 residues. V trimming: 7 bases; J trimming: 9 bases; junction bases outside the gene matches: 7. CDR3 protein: CASNTGGKISPLHF. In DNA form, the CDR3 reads TGTGCCAGCAATACAGGGGGCAAGATTTCACCCCTCCACTTT.

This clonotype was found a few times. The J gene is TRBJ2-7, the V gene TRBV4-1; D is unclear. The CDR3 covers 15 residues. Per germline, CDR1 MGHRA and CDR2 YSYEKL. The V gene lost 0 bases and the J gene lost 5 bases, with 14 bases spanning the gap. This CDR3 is CASSQEAGVVHEQYF. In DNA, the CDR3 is TGCGCCAGCAGCCAAGAGGCCGGAGTTGTCCACGAGCAGTACTTC.

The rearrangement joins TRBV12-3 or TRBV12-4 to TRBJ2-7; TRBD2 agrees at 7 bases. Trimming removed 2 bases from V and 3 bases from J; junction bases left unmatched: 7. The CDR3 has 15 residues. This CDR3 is CASSLSLAEVYEQYF. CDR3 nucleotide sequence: TGTGCCAGCAGTTTATCGCTAGCGGAGGTCTACGAGCAGTACTTC.

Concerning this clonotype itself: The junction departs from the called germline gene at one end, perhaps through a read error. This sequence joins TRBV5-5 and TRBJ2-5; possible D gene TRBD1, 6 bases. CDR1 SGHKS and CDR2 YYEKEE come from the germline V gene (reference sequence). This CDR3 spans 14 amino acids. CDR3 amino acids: CASSPGHHQETQNF. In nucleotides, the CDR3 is TGTGCCAGCAGCCCGGGACACCACCAAGAGACCCAGAACTTC.

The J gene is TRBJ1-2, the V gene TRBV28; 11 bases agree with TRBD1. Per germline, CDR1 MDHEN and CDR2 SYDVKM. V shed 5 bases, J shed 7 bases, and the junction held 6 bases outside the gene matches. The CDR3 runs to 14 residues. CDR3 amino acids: CASSGDRGTGGYTF. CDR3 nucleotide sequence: TGTGCCAGCAGTGGGGACAGGGGGACGGGTGGCTACACCTTC.

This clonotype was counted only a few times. CDR3 DNA sequence: TGTGCCAGCAGCAGACGGATTGGCACTGAAGCTTTCTTT. Amino acids: CASSRRIGTEAFF. The V gene is TRBV9, the J gene TRBJ1-1; D ambiguous. The CDR3 contains 13 residues. CDR1 and CDR2 (germline): SGDLS, YYNGEE. V lost 4 bases, J lost 4 bases, and 11 bases lay in between.

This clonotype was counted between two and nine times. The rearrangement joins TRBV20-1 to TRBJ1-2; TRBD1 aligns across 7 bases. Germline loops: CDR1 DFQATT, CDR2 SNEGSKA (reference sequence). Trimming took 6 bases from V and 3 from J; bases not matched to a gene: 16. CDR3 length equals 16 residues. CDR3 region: CSAGTAKTYQDYGYTF. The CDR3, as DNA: TGCAGTGCCGGGACAGCCAAGACTTACCAGGACTATGGCTACACCTTC.

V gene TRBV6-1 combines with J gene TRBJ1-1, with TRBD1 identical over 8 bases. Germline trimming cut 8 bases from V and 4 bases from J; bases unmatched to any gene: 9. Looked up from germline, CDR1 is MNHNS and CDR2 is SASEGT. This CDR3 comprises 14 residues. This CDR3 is CASSKRDRFTEAFF. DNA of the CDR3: TGTGCCAGCTCAAAAAGGGACAGGTTCACTGAAGCTTTCTTT.

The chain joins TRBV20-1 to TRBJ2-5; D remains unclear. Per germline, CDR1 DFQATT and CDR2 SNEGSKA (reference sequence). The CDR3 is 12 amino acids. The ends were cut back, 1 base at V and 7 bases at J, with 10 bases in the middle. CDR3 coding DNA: TGCAGTGCTAGAGTTTCGGTGGGGACCCAGTACTTC. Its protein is CSARVSVGTQYF.

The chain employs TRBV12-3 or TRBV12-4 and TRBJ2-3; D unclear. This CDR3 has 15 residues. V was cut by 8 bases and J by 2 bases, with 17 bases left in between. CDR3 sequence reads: CASARAASSTDTQYF. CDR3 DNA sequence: TGTGCCAGCGCCCGGGCGGCCAGCTCCACAGATACGCAGTATTTT.

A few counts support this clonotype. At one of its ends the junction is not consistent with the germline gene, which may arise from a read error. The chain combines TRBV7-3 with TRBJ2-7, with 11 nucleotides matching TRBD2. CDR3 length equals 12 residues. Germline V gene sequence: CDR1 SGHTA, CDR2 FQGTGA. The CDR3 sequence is CASSLASGGQNF. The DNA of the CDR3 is TGTGCCAGCAGCTTAGCTAGCGGGGGGCAAAACTTC.